Below, one T cell receptor beta chain is given with its context. The antigen is not known. This record comes from a study of T cell repertoires and HLA-DP antigens. Assay: immunoSEQ multiplex PCR; the TCRdb copy retains only in-frame clones and omits some. The data show approximately 90,000 clones, with about 89% seen just once and approximately 1.5% held by the top ten. The clonotype originates from a man between 50 and 59 years old in good health and CMV-seronegative. What was sequenced was CD4+ T cells from PBMCs.

CDR3: CASSLVQRRGETQYF. The CDR3 DNA reads as TGTGCCAGCAGCTTGGTCCAGCGCAGGGGAGAGACCCAGTACTTC. The chain has TRBV5-4 and TRBJ2-5; D is perhaps TRBD1 (6 bases). The CDR3 consists of 15 residues. Trimming left V 0 bases short and J 4 bases short, with 13 bases between. From germline, CDR1 is SGHNT and CDR2 YYREEE (reference sequence).